These T cell receptor beta chains were read from a single sample in a study of cytomegalovirus exposure and HLA in healthy donors. Clones were sequenced by immunoSEQ multiplex PCR, and TCRdb holds only the in-frame ones, with some missing. The repertoire consists of roughly 130,000 clones, with roughly 89% occurring once and the leading ten covering around 3.5%. The sample taken for sequencing was PBMCs. Receptors were obtained from a man aged 25-40 years in good health and CMV-seronegative. The CDR3 runs from the conserved cysteine through the conserved F or W. Each record gives: V gene, J gene, clone size, D gene, CDR3 protein, CDR3 DNA. The D gene is left open where the match is weak. Clone size is stated in some rows and not others, as once, few, many or a class when expanded.

TRBV7-9	TRBJ1-6	once	TRBD1	CASSSRLGQGSSPLHF	TGTGCCAGCAGCTCCAGGCTAGGACAGGGTAGTTCACCCCTCCACTTT
TRBV2	TRBJ2-7	.	.	CASLPEGVSSYEQYF	TGTGCCAGCCTTCCTGAGGGGGTCAGCTCCTACGAGCAGTACTTC
TRBV4-2	TRBJ2-7	.	TRBD2	CASSQGLGDYYEQYF	TGTGCCAGCAGCCAAGGCCTGGGGGACTACTACGAGCAGTACTTC
TRBV6-4	TRBJ2-7	.	TRBD1	CASSDHRGEQYF	TGTGCCAGCAGTGACCACAGGGGCGAGCAGTACTTC
TRBV5-1	TRBJ2-2	.	.	CASSSTPLDTGELFF	TGCGCCAGCAGCTCGACACCCCTGGACACCGGGGAGCTGTTTTTT
TRBV11-2	TRBJ2-7	.	TRBD1	CASSPDRAITYEQYF	TGTGCCAGCAGTCCGGACAGGGCTATAACCTACGAGCAGTACTTC
TRBV6-5	TRBJ2-5	.	.	CASSYSPGGPQETQYF	TGTGCCAGCAGTTACTCTCCCGGGGGGCCCCAAGAGACCCAGTACTTC
TRBV5-1	TRBJ1-3	.	.	CASSLGPGTRGSGNTIYF	TGCGCCAGCAGCTTGGGTCCGGGGACAAGGGGCTCTGGAAACACCATATATTTT
TRBV9	TRBJ1-6	.	TRBD1	CASSTPTGGSSPLHF	TGTGCCAGCAGCACCCCGACAGGGGGCAGTTCACCCCTCCACTTT
TRBV10-2	TRBJ2-1	.	TRBD2	CASRWGGEVNEQFF	TGCGCCAGCCGATGGGGGGGTGAGGTAAATGAGCAGTTCTTC
TRBV19	TRBJ1-6	.	.	CASSGQDQPLHF	TGTGCCAGTAGTGGACAAGACCAACCCCTCCACTTT
TRBV27	TRBJ2-7	once	TRBD2	CASSKGLAGTEQYF	TGTGCCAGCAGCAAGGGACTAGCGGGGACAGAGCAGTACTTC
TRBV25-1	TRBJ1-1	.	TRBD1	CASSEGPGTGYTEAFF	TGTGCCAGCAGTGAGGGACCGGGGACAGGTTACACTGAAGCTTTCTTT
TRBV27	TRBJ2-7	.	TRBD1	CASSPMDRGFYEQYF	TGTGCCAGCAGTCCCATGGACAGGGGGTTCTACGAGCAGTACTTC
TRBV7-9	TRBJ1-1	.	TRBD1	CASSFAGGNTEAFF	TGTGCCAGCAGCTTTGCAGGGGGAAACACTGAAGCTTTCTTT
TRBV10-2	TRBJ2-7	.	TRBD1	CASHRSITGTGGNEQYF	TGCGCCAGCCACCGGTCCATAACCGGGACAGGGGGCAACGAGCAGTACTTC
TRBV6-6	TRBJ2-1	.	TRBD2	CASRSRTTAGYNEQFF	TGTGCCAGCAGATCCCGAACCACAGCGGGGTACAATGAGCAGTTCTTC
TRBV18	TRBJ2-3	.	.	CASSPPQTRTDTQYF	TGTGCCAGCTCACCCCCGCAAACTCGCACAGATACGCAGTATTTT
TRBV19	TRBJ2-7	.	.	CASSTGAGRSYEQYF	TGTGCCAGTAGTACCGGAGCAGGGCGCTCCTACGAGCAGTACTTC
TRBV18	TRBJ1-2	.	TRBD1	CASSRTGNYGYTF	TGTGCCAGCTCCAGGACAGGGAACTATGGCTACACCTTC
TRBV7-2	TRBJ1-1	.	.	CASSADSNTEAFF	TGTGCCAGCAGCGCAGACAGTAACACTGAAGCTTTCTTT
TRBV6-5	TRBJ1-5	.	TRBD1	CATRDRGGSNQPQHF	TGTGCCACCAGGGACAGGGGAGGTAGCAATCAGCCCCAGCATTTT
TRBV20-1	TRBJ1-1	.	TRBD1	CRGGTGGEAFF	TGCAGGGGCGGGACAGGCGGAGAAGCTTTCTTT
TRBV21-1	TRBJ2-7	.	.	CASSSSTAGGNYEQYF	TGTGCCAGCAGCAGTTCTACGGCAGGGGGCAACTACGAGCAGTACTTC
TRBV18	TRBJ1-3	.	.	CASSPVEISGNTIYF	TGTGCCAGCTCACCCGTTGAGATCTCTGGAAACACCATATATTTT
TRBV7-2	TRBJ2-1	.	.	CASSLAGYVSYNEQFF	TGTGCCAGCAGCTTGGCAGGGTATGTTAGTTACAATGAGCAGTTCTTC
TRBV6-1	TRBJ2-1	.	.	CASSAMRGDEQFF	TGTGCCAGCAGTGCTATGAGAGGAGATGAGCAGTTCTTC
TRBV6-5	TRBJ1-2	.	TRBD1	CASSNLGQGHYGYTF	TGTGCCAGCAGTAACCTAGGACAGGGCCACTATGGCTACACCTTC
TRBV12-5	TRBJ1-2	.	TRBD1	CASGGDRDYGYTF	TGTGCTAGTGGTGGGGACAGGGACTATGGCTACACCTTC
TRBV5-6	TRBJ2-7	.	TRBD2	CASSLGLAERYEQYF	TGTGCCAGCAGCTTGGGGCTAGCGGAGCGATACGAGCAGTACTTC
TRBV28	TRBJ2-7	.	TRBD1	CASSSTWDRVNYEQYF	TGTGCCAGCAGTTCGACCTGGGACAGGGTAAACTACGAGCAGTACTTC
TRBV14	TRBJ2-3	.	TRBD2	CASSQDGLAGPPDTQYF	TGTGCCAGCAGCCAAGATGGACTAGCGGGGCCGCCAGATACGCAGTATTTT
TRBV5-1	TRBJ1-1	.	TRBD1	CASSLVRGRNTEAFF	TGCGCCAGCAGCTTGGTTAGGGGGCGGAACACTGAAGCTTTCTTT
TRBV7-2	TRBJ1-5	.	.	CASSLQGRQPQHF	TGTGCCAGCAGCTTACAGGGGAGACAGCCCCAGCATTTT
TRBV2	TRBJ2-1	.	TRBD1	CASIDRGMEQFF	TGTGCCAGCATTGACAGGGGGATGGAGCAGTTCTTC
TRBV19	TRBJ2-3	.	TRBD2	CASSIRLAGELSTDTQYF	TGTGCCAGTAGTATCCGACTAGCGGGGGAGCTTAGCACAGATACGCAGTATTTT
TRBV6-4	TRBJ2-3	.	TRBD2	CASSELAGGPDTQYF	TGTGCCAGCAGTGAACTAGCGGGGGGGCCAGATACGCAGTATTTT
TRBV7-9	TRBJ2-7	.	TRBD1	CASSPWEDREGEQYF	TGTGCCAGCAGCCCCTGGGAGGACAGGGAAGGAGAGCAGTACTTC
TRBV7-9	TRBJ1-2	few	.	CASSLIFQNYGYTF	TGTGCCAGCAGCTTAATATTCCAGAACTATGGCTACACCTTC
TRBV19	TRBJ2-7	.	.	CATSDSSYEQYF	TGTGCCACCTCGGACTCTTCCTACGAGCAGTACTTC
TRBV4-2	TRBJ1-2	.	.	CASSQATLAPYGYTF	TGTGCCAGCAGCCAAGCCACCTTAGCACCCTATGGCTACACCTTC